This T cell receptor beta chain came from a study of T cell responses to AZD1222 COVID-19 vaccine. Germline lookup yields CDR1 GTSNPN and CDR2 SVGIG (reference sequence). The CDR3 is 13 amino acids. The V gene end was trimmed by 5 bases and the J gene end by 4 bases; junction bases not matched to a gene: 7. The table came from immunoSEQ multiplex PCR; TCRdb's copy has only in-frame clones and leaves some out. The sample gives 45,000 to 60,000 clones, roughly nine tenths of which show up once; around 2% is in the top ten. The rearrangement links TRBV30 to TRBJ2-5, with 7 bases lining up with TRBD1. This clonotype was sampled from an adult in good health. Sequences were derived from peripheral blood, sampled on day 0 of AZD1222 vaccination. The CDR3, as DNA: TGTGCCTGGGAGACAGGGAAGGGAGAGACCCAGTACTTC. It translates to CAWETGKGETQYF.